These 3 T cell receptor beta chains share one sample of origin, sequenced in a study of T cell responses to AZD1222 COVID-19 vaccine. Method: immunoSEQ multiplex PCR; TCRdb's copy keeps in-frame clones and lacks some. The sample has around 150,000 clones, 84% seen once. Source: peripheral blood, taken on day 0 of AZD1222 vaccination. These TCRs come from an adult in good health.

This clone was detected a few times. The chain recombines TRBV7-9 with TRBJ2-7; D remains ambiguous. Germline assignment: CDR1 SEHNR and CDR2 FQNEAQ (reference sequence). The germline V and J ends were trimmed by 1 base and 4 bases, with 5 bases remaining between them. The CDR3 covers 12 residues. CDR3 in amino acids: CASSLERYEQYF. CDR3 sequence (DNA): TGTGCCAGCAGCTTAGAACGTTACGAGCAGTACTTC.

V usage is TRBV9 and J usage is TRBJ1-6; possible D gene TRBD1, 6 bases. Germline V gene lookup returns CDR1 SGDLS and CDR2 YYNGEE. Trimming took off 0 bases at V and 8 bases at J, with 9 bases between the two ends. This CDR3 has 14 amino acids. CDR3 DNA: TGTGCCAGCAGCGTAGCAGGGGTAGATTCACCCCTCCACTTT. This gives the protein CASSVAGVDSPLHF.

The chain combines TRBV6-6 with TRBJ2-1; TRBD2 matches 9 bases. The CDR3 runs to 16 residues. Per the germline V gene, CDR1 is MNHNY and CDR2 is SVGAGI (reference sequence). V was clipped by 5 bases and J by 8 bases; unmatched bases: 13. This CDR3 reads CASSNTGAGGLYEQFF. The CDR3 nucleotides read TGTGCCAGCAGTAACACAGGGGCGGGGGGGCTCTATGAGCAGTTCTTC.